This TCR beta chain comes out of a study of blood T cell repertoires in COVID-19. In the study's own analysis: Amplification from reference gene primers served as the basis for estimated nucleated cell counts. The method was immunoSEQ multiplex PCR; TCRdb's version includes in-frame clones alone and lacks a portion of them. The DNA gave D and trimming, while V, J and clone size come from that table. The sample holds under 450,000 clones, 80% to 95% seen once. Participants had their cohort set by participant-reported clinical history. It was within 2 weeks before study entry that exposed participants met a COVID-19 case. Looked up from germline, CDR1 is SGHTA and CDR2 is FQGNSA. The CDR3 length is 14 residues. Trimming left V 6 bases short and J 3 bases short, with 15 bases between.

The rearrangement links TRBV7-2 to TRBJ2-7, with a weak D call TRBD2 (6 bases). This receptor was taken from a woman aged 40 to 49 who had been exposed to COVID-19. Sequencing was carried out using PBMCs or T cells enriched from blood (not recorded which). The CDR3 loop reads CASRGGGSLYEQYF. CDR3 sequence (DNA): TGTGCCAGCAGGGGTGGGGGGAGTCTCTACGAGCAGTACTTC.